The rows below give T cell receptor beta chains drawn from one sample of a study of T cell repertoires in cytomegalovirus infection. TCRdb reprocessed the reads via MiXCR and lists one record per CDR3 protein. The top ten hold around 15% of the sample, which has hundreds of thousands of distinct CDR3 sequences, 25% to 40% seen once. No cognate antigen is known for these TCRs. The source material was cultured CD8+ T cells from PBMCs, sampled from culture after CMV antigen stimulation. The origin of the receptors is a human donor in good health (CMV status not recorded). Some clones in this sample may be carry-over from other donors' samples. The CDR3 runs from the conserved cysteine through the conserved F or W. A D gene is named only where the DNA matches it firmly. A clone size is listed for some rows: how often the clone was seen (once, few, many), or a class if it is expanded.

J gene: TRBJ2-1
clone size: many
D gene: TRBD1
V gene: TRBV7-9
CDR3 protein: CASSTGQTLYNEQFF
CDR3 DNA: TGTGCCAGCAGCACGGGACAGACCCTCTACAATGAGCAGTTCTTC

J gene: TRBJ1-6
clone size: once
D gene: -
V gene: TRBV14
CDR3 protein: CASSLSTGFWTPLHF
CDR3 DNA: TGTGCCAGCAGCCTTTCAACAGGGTTTTGGACACCCCTCCACTTT

J gene: TRBJ2-7
clone size: few
D gene: -
V gene: TRBV20-1
CDR3 protein: CSALRQELYEQYF
CDR3 DNA: TGCAGTGCGCTCCGACAGGAGCTCTACGAGCAGTACTTC

J gene: TRBJ2-1
clone size: many
D gene: -
V gene: TRBV7-2
CDR3 protein: CASSLALTGSSYNEQFF
CDR3 DNA: TGTGCCAGCAGCTTAGCGTTGACAGGTAGCTCCTACAATGAGCAGTTCTTC

J gene: TRBJ2-2
clone size: few
D gene: -
V gene: TRBV6-1
CDR3 protein: CASSETGTGELFF
CDR3 DNA: TGTGCCAGCAGTGAAACAGGCACCGGGGAGCTGTTTTTT

J gene: TRBJ2-1
clone size: -
D gene: -
V gene: TRBV6-2/TRBV6-3
CDR3 protein: CASVGVRDNEQFF
CDR3 DNA: TGTGCCAGCGTTGGGGTCAGGGACAATGAGCAGTTCTTC

J gene: TRBJ1-6
clone size: -
D gene: TRBD1
V gene: TRBV12-3/TRBV12-4
CDR3 protein: CASSFRPGGPYNSPLHF
CDR3 DNA: TGTGCCAGCAGTTTTAGGCCAGGGGGTCCTTATAATTCACCCCTCCACTTT

J gene: TRBJ2-1
clone size: -
D gene: TRBD2
V gene: TRBV7-6
CDR3 protein: CASTRTSGGGNEQFF
CDR3 DNA: TGTGCCAGCACCCGAACTAGCGGGGGGGGCAATGAGCAGTTCTTC

J gene: TRBJ1-5
clone size: -
D gene: TRBD1
V gene: TRBV5-1
CDR3 protein: CASSEGQGGNQPQHF
CDR3 DNA: TGCGCCAGCAGCGAGGGACAGGGGGGGAATCAGCCCCAGCATTTT

J gene: TRBJ2-5
clone size: -
D gene: TRBD2
V gene: TRBV6-5
CDR3 protein: CASRAGTSGGTEETQYF
CDR3 DNA: TGTGCCAGCAGGGCCGGGACTAGCGGGGGAACCGAAGAGACCCAGTACTTC

J gene: TRBJ2-5
clone size: -
D gene: TRBD2
V gene: TRBV7-9
CDR3 protein: CASSLLGLAGVQETQYF
CDR3 DNA: TGTGCCAGCAGCCTACTCGGACTAGCGGGGGTCCAAGAGACCCAGTACTTC

J gene: TRBJ2-5
clone size: -
D gene: -
V gene: TRBV4-1
CDR3 protein: CASSQGSAQYF
CDR3 DNA: TGCGCCAGCAGCCAGGGTTCCGCCCAGTACTTC

J gene: TRBJ1-4
clone size: few
D gene: -
V gene: TRBV7-3
CDR3 protein: CASSPGGGENEKLFF
CDR3 DNA: TGTGCCAGCAGCCCGGGCGGAGGTGAAAATGAAAAACTGTTTTTT

J gene: TRBJ2-7
clone size: few
D gene: -
V gene: TRBV2
CDR3 protein: CASSEWGARSYEQYF
CDR3 DNA: TGTGCCAGCAGTGAATGGGGAGCCAGATCCTACGAGCAGTACTTC

J gene: TRBJ1-4
clone size: few
D gene: -
V gene: TRBV12-3/TRBV12-4
CDR3 protein: CASRVSPGTRGEKLFF
CDR3 DNA: TGTGCCAGCAGGGTGTCGCCCGGGACCAGGGGAGAAAAACTGTTTTTT

J gene: TRBJ2-5
clone size: -
D gene: -
V gene: TRBV4-1
CDR3 protein: CASSQEKGEIGETQYF
CDR3 DNA: TGCGCCAGCAGCCAAGAAAAGGGGGAGATCGGGGAGACCCAGTACTTC

J gene: TRBJ1-2
clone size: -
D gene: -
V gene: TRBV6-2/TRBV6-3
CDR3 protein: CASSRDRLVYTF
CDR3 DNA: TGTGCCAGCAGTAGGGACCGGCTCGTCTACACCTTC

J gene: TRBJ2-1
clone size: few
D gene: -
V gene: TRBV24-1
CDR3 protein: CATSEPGLNNEQFF
CDR3 DNA: TGTGCCACCAGTGAGCCGGGACTCAACAATGAGCAGTTCTTC

J gene: TRBJ1-5
clone size: few
D gene: TRBD1
V gene: TRBV2
CDR3 protein: CASRVDREGSNQPQHF
CDR3 DNA: TGTGCCAGCAGGGTAGACAGGGAGGGGAGCAATCAGCCCCAGCATTTT

J gene: TRBJ1-5
clone size: many
D gene: -
V gene: TRBV10-3
CDR3 protein: CAIKDSSNQPQHF
CDR3 DNA: TGTGCCATCAAAGACAGTAGCAATCAGCCCCAGCATTTT

J gene: TRBJ2-1
clone size: few
D gene: -
V gene: TRBV7-6
CDR3 protein: CASSSTDGNNEQFF
CDR3 DNA: TGTGCCAGCAGCTCGACCGACGGGAACAATGAGCAGTTCTTC

J gene: TRBJ1-4
clone size: -
D gene: -
V gene: TRBV12-3/TRBV12-4
CDR3 protein: CASGRQFTNEKLFF
CDR3 DNA: TGTGCCAGCGGCCGACAGTTTACTAATGAAAAACTGTTTTTT

J gene: TRBJ1-3
clone size: -
D gene: -
V gene: TRBV12-3/TRBV12-4
CDR3 protein: CASVSPGAPPSGNTIYF
CDR3 DNA: TGTGCCAGCGTTTCCCCGGGGGCGCCCCCCTCTGGAAACACCATATATTTT

J gene: TRBJ1-2
clone size: once
D gene: TRBD1
V gene: TRBV7-9
CDR3 protein: CASSGGTGYGYAF
CDR3 DNA: TGTGCCAGCAGTGGCGGGACAGGGTATGGCTACGCCTTC

J gene: TRBJ2-1
clone size: -
D gene: -
V gene: TRBV7-9
CDR3 protein: CASSPPYALNSGNEQFF
CDR3 DNA: TGTGCCAGCAGCCCGCCCTATGCCCTTAATTCGGGGAATGAGCAGTTCTTC

J gene: TRBJ1-4
clone size: few
D gene: TRBD1
V gene: TRBV5-4
CDR3 protein: CASSHGTGGDEKLFF
CDR3 DNA: TGTGCCAGCAGCCACGGGACAGGGGGCGATGAAAAACTGTTTTTT

J gene: TRBJ2-7
clone size: -
D gene: -
V gene: TRBV29-1
CDR3 protein: CSVAIQGHEQYF
CDR3 DNA: TGCAGCGTTGCCATACAGGGCCACGAGCAGTACTTC

J gene: TRBJ1-2
clone size: many
D gene: -
V gene: TRBV29-1
CDR3 protein: CSVLEANYGYTF
CDR3 DNA: TGCAGCGTTCTAGAAGCTAACTATGGCTACACCTTC

J gene: TRBJ2-3
clone size: -
D gene: -
V gene: TRBV12-3/TRBV12-4
CDR3 protein: CASSLSGSGTDTQYF
CDR3 DNA: TGTGCCAGCAGTTTATCAGGGTCCGGCACAGATACGCAGTATTTT

J gene: TRBJ2-1
clone size: -
D gene: -
V gene: TRBV27
CDR3 protein: CASGGGGPKLEQFF
CDR3 DNA: TGTGCCAGCGGGGGGGGGGGGCCGAAGCTTGAGCAGTTCTTC

J gene: TRBJ1-2
clone size: -
D gene: -
V gene: TRBV27
CDR3 protein: CASSGRWGYTF
CDR3 DNA: TGTGCCAGCAGTGGTCGTTGGGGCTACACCTTC

J gene: TRBJ2-7
clone size: few
D gene: -
V gene: TRBV15
CDR3 protein: CATSRDRGSYEQYF
CDR3 DNA: TGTGCCACCAGCAGAGATCGGGGGAGCTACGAGCAGTACTTC

J gene: TRBJ1-1
clone size: few
D gene: -
V gene: TRBV12-3/TRBV12-4
CDR3 protein: CASKPAAGAAYTEAFF
CDR3 DNA: TGTGCCAGCAAGCCGGCGGCCGGGGCCGCTTACACTGAAGCTTTCTTT

J gene: TRBJ1-5
clone size: few
D gene: -
V gene: TRBV12-3/TRBV12-4
CDR3 protein: CASSLSWRPQHF
CDR3 DNA: TGTGCCAGCAGTTTAAGTTGGCGGCCCCAGCATTTT

J gene: TRBJ2-5
clone size: -
D gene: -
V gene: TRBV19
CDR3 protein: CASSIWAKETQYF
CDR3 DNA: TGTGCCAGTAGTATATGGGCCAAAGAGACCCAGTACTTC

J gene: TRBJ1-6
clone size: few
D gene: -
V gene: TRBV12-3/TRBV12-4
CDR3 protein: CASSTGAGFDSPLHF
CDR3 DNA: TGTGCCAGCAGTACCGGGGCGGGATTTGATTCACCCCTCCACTTT

J gene: TRBJ1-1
clone size: once
D gene: -
V gene: TRBV15
CDR3 protein: CATSRDYGGGTEAFF
CDR3 DNA: TGTGCCACCAGCAGAGATTACGGAGGGGGCACTGAAGCTTTCTTT

J gene: TRBJ1-1
clone size: -
D gene: -
V gene: TRBV20-1
CDR3 protein: CSARERVVPEAFF
CDR3 DNA: TGCAGTGCTAGAGAGAGGGTTGTGCCTGAAGCTTTCTTT

J gene: TRBJ2-7
clone size: -
D gene: -
V gene: TRBV12-3/TRBV12-4
CDR3 protein: CASSYGQSSYEQYF
CDR3 DNA: TGTGCCAGCAGTTACGGACAGAGCTCCTACGAGCAGTACTTC

J gene: TRBJ2-2
clone size: few
D gene: -
V gene: TRBV4-1
CDR3 protein: CASGWGESNTGELFF
CDR3 DNA: TGCGCCAGCGGGTGGGGGGAGTCGAACACCGGGGAGCTGTTTTTT